The T cell receptor beta chain described here comes from a study of T cell responses to AZD1222 COVID-19 vaccine. Study results and limitations: Only five to seven AZD1222 recipients tested seropositive at baseline. Two AZD1222 doses significantly raised spike-specific TCR breadth and depth over controls. Researchers took repertoire samples only after the peak T cell response had come. Donors in the cohort were predominantly white British and more often female, and clonal diversity was possibly underestimated.

Of note for this clone: Its antigen is unidentified.

Some clones are missing from TCRdb's copy, which holds only in-frame ones; the method was immunoSEQ multiplex PCR. The sample has some 110,000 clones, 75% to 90% seen once. The V gene's germline CDR1 is MNHEY and CDR2 SVGAGI. CDR3 length equals 11 residues. The V gene lost 10 bases and the J gene lost 4 bases, with 7 bases spanning the gap. The clonotype originates from an adult who received the AZD1222 COVID-19 vaccine. The rearrangement joins TRBV6-5 to TRBJ1-4; D is uncertain. The sequences come from peripheral blood, collected 28 days after the second AZD1222 dose. As DNA, the CDR3 is TGTGCCACCGTCGGTAATGAAAAACTGTTTTTT. Translation gives CATVGNEKLFF.